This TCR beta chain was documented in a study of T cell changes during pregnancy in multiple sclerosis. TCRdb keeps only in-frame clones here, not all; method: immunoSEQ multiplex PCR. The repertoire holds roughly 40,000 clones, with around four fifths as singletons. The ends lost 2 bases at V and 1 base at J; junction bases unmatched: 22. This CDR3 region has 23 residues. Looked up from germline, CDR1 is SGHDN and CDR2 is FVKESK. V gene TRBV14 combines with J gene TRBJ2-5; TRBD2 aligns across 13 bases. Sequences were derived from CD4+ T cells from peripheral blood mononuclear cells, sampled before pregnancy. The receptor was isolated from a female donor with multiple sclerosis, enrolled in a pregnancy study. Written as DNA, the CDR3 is TGTGCCAGCAGCCAAACCATCATACGACAGGTCTCAGGACTAGCGGGAGTCCAAGAGACCCAGTACTTC. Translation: CASSQTIIRQVSGLAGVQETQYF.